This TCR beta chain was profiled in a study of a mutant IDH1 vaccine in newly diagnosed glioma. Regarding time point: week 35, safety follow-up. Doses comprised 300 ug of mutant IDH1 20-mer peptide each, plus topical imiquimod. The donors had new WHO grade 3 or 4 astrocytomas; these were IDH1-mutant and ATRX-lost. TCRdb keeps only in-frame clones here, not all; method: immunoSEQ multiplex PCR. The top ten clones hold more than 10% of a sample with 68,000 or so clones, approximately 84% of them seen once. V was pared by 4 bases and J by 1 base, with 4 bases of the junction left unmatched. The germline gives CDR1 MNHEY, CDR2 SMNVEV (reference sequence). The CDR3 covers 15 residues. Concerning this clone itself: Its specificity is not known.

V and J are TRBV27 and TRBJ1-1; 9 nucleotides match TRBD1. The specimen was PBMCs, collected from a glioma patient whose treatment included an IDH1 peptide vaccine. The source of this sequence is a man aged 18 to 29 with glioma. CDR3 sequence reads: CASSSVTGGNTEAFF. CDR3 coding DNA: TGTGCCAGCAGTTCGGTGACAGGGGGGAACACTGAAGCTTTCTTT.